The rows below give T cell receptor beta chains drawn from one sample of a study of vaccination and CD4 T cells after COVID-19. These receptors' antigens are unknown. One entry per CDR3 protein, called by TCRdb with MiXCR from the PCR reads. The sample lists 10,000 to 12,000 distinct CDR3 sequences; 25% to 40% were seen once. The specimen sequenced was CD4+ T cells from blood, cultured in vitro. These receptors were taken from a human donor who had recovered from COVID-19. CDR3s include the opening cysteine and the closing phenylalanine or tryptophan. A D gene is named only where the DNA matches it firmly. Size is omitted from some rows. Given values are once, few, many or a class for expanded clones.

D,J,V,size,DNA,CDR3
TRBD2,TRBJ2-1,TRBV12-3/TRBV12-4,few,TGTGCCAGCACCGAGAGGCGGGAGAAGCAGTTCTTC,CASTERREKQFF
NA,TRBJ2-3,TRBV28,NA,TGTGCCAGCAGTCCACAGGAGACTAGCACAGATACGCAGTATTTT,CASSPQETSTDTQYF
NA,TRBJ1-6,TRBV27,few,TGTGCCAGCAGTTTTAATTGGGATTCACCCCTCCACTTT,CASSFNWDSPLHF
NA,TRBJ2-3,TRBV2,few,TGTGCCAGCAGTGGGGCTAGCACAGATACGCAGTATTTT,CASSGASTDTQYF
NA,TRBJ2-4,TRBV29-1,once,TGCAGCGTCGATTCTGGGGACATTCAGTACTTC,CSVDSGDIQYF
TRBD1,TRBJ1-6,TRBV11-2,few,TGTGCCAGCAGCTTAGTAGGGACAGTAACTTCACCCCTCCACTTT,CASSLVGTVTSPLHF
NA,TRBJ2-7,TRBV2,few,TGTGCCAGCAGGGACAACCACTACGAGCAGTACTTC,CASRDNHYEQYF
NA,TRBJ1-6,TRBV6-2/TRBV6-3,medium-sized,TGTGCCAGCACCTTCGGATGGTGGGATTCACCCCTCCACTTT,CASTFGWWDSPLHF
NA,TRBJ2-2,TRBV20-1,NA,TGCAGTGCACTACAGGGTTCGGGCACCGGGGAGCTGTTTTTT,CSALQGSGTGELFF
NA,TRBJ1-1,TRBV4-1,NA,TGCGCCAGCAAAGGAGCCTATCGGGGGCGAGGCACTGAAGCTTTCTTT,CASKGAYRGRGTEAFF
TRBD1,TRBJ1-2,TRBV29-1,NA,TGCAGCGTGGGGCTCCGGGACAGGGGGCATGGCTACACCTTC,CSVGLRDRGHGYTF
NA,TRBJ2-2,TRBV7-3,NA,TGTGCCAGCAGCGTAACAGGTGGCGGGGAGCTGTTTTTT,CASSVTGGGELFF
NA,TRBJ2-7,TRBV7-8,few,TGTGCCAGCAGCTTAGCGGGACCCGAGCAGTACTTC,CASSLAGPEQYF
TRBD2,TRBJ2-1,TRBV27,few,TGTGCCAGCAGTTTTCGTCTAGCGGACAATGAGCAGTTCTTC,CASSFRLADNEQFF
NA,TRBJ1-2,TRBV7-9,NA,TGTGCCAGCAGCTTAGTAGGGGAATCTGGCTACACCTTC,CASSLVGESGYTF
NA,TRBJ1-1,TRBV27,NA,TGTGCCAGCAGTCCAAAGGGGCGGATGGGGAGGACTGAAGCTTTCTTT,CASSPKGRMGRTEAFF
NA,TRBJ1-1,TRBV30,few,TGTGCCTGGAGTGTTCTGAACACTGAAGCTTTCTTT,CAWSVLNTEAFF
TRBD2,TRBJ2-1,TRBV5-5,NA,TGTGCCAGCAGCCCAGCCGGGACTAGCGGACATGAGCAGTTCTTC,CASSPAGTSGHEQFF
TRBD1,TRBJ1-2,TRBV7-9,medium-sized,TGTGCCAGCAGCTTAGATGGACAGGGGAGCTATGGCTACACCTTC,CASSLDGQGSYGYTF
TRBD1,TRBJ1-6,TRBV27,few,TGTGCCAGCAGTTTAACAGGGGTAGGTTCACCCCTCCACTTT,CASSLTGVGSPLHF
NA,TRBJ2-3,TRBV19,NA,TGTGCCAGTAGCTCCAACGGGGTGACCTACACAGATACGCAGTATTTT,CASSSNGVTYTDTQYF
NA,TRBJ2-5,TRBV19,NA,TGTGCCAGTAGTATTAACAGCCAAGAGACCCAGTACTTC,CASSINSQETQYF
NA,TRBJ2-7,TRBV6-2/TRBV6-3,NA,TGTGCCAGCAGCTCTTCAATATACTCCTCCTCCTACGAGCAGTACTTC,CASSSSIYSSSYEQYF
TRBD2,TRBJ2-7,TRBV11-3,NA,TGTGCCAGCAGCTTAGACGGACTAGCGGGAGACGAGCAGTACTTC,CASSLDGLAGDEQYF
NA,TRBJ2-7,TRBV20-1,NA,TGCAGTGCTATTGGGGCCGTTACCTACGAGCAGTACTTC,CSAIGAVTYEQYF
NA,TRBJ1-1,TRBV12-3/TRBV12-4,NA,TGTGCCAGCAGTTTGAAGGGTCGCTCTGAAGCTTTCTTT,CASSLKGRSEAFF
NA,TRBJ2-7,TRBV6-2/TRBV6-3,large,TGTGCCAGCAGTTACCGGACCGACTTAGGGCAGTACTTC,CASSYRTDLGQYF
TRBD1,TRBJ2-7,TRBV12-3/TRBV12-4,NA,TGTGCCAGCAGGGGGACAGGGGGCTACGAGCAGTACTTC,CASRGTGGYEQYF
NA,TRBJ1-2,TRBV24-1,medium-sized,TGTGCCACCAGTGAGGGGGGGAACTATGGCTACACCTTC,CATSEGGNYGYTF
TRBD2,TRBJ2-3,TRBV20-1,few,TGCAGTGCTTTTAGCGGGAGTATGGATACGCAGTATTTT,CSAFSGSMDTQYF
NA,TRBJ1-1,TRBV6-2/TRBV6-3,few,TGTGCCAGCAGGCCCCTTCACACTGAAGCTTTCTTT,CASRPLHTEAFF
NA,TRBJ1-1,TRBV2,NA,TGTGCCAGCGTTCGGGGAAGGGGCACTGAAGCTTTCTTT,CASVRGRGTEAFF
NA,TRBJ1-1,TRBV7-3,few,TGTGCCAGCAGCCCACGGACGGGAAAGAACACTGAAGCTTTCTTT,CASSPRTGKNTEAFF
NA,TRBJ1-3,TRBV6-5,NA,TGTGCCAGCAGCTACCCAGGCTCTGGAAACACCATATATTTT,CASSYPGSGNTIYF
NA,TRBJ2-5,TRBV7-2,NA,TGTGCCAGCAGCTTATTTGGCGGCCAAGAGACCCAGTACTTC,CASSLFGGQETQYF
NA,TRBJ2-2,TRBV5-8,NA,TGTGCCAGCAGCTTGTCGAGTCCGGGAGGGGAGCTGTTTTTT,CASSLSSPGGELFF
NA,TRBJ2-1,TRBV7-8,few,TGTGCCAGCAGCCCGGAGAGGGGGGTCGGGCTCTATGAGCAGTTCTTC,CASSPERGVGLYEQFF
TRBD1,TRBJ2-7,TRBV27,few,TGTGCCAGCAGTTTATCGGGACAGGGATCGTACGAGCAGTACTTC,CASSLSGQGSYEQYF
NA,TRBJ2-6,TRBV6-1,NA,TGTGCCAGCAGTGACTCAGGCAGCTCTGGGGCCAACGTCCTGACTTTC,CASSDSGSSGANVLTF
NA,TRBJ2-7,TRBV20-1,NA,TGCAGTGCTTTTTCAACCCAGGAGCAGTACTTC,CSAFSTQEQYF